One sample yielded the 6 T cell receptor beta chains listed below, sequenced in a study of human T cells and chemical hapten exposure. Researchers extracted total RNA from unfractionated whole blood. The library attached unique molecular identifiers to individual cDNA molecules. TCRdb reprocessed the reads with MiXCR, giving one entry per CDR3 protein. The data contain 100,000 to 150,000 distinct CDR3 sequences, less than 10% of them singletons. The specimen was whole blood. These receptors all come from a human donor in good health. Some clones in this sample may be carry-over from other donors' samples.

The V call is TRBV19, the J call TRBJ1-2; a weak D match, TRBD1 (6 bases). V lost 7 bases and J 7 bases, leaving 19 bases between the germline ends. CDR1 is LNHDA and CDR2 is SQIVND in the germline V gene (reference sequence). CDR3 length: 14 residues. In DNA form, the CDR3 reads TGTGCCAGTAACCCCCAGGACAGAAGGATTGGCTACACCTTC. Translated: CASNPQDRRIGYTF. Full variable domain (outside the CDR3, taken from reference TRBV19 and TRBJ1-2): DGGITQSPKYLFRKEGQNVTLSCEQNLNHDAMYWYRQDPGQGLRLIYYSQIVNDFQKGDIAEGYSVSREKKESFPLTVTSAQKNPTAFYLCASNPQDRRIGYTFGSGTRLTVV.

This clonotype was seen repeatedly, ten times or more. The chain couples TRBV20-1 to TRBJ2-1, with 10 bases fitting TRBD2. CDR3 size: 15 residues. The trim removed 0 bases at V and 7 bases at J, leaving 6 bases unmatched. Germline-derived CDR1 and CDR2 are DFQATT and SNEGSKA (reference sequence). As DNA, the CDR3 is TGCAGTGCTAGAGATGGTTCTAGCGGGAGTAATGAGCAGTTCTTC. It is translated as CSARDGSSGSNEQFF.

This clonotype was detected many times. This rearrangement joins TRBV27 to TRBJ1-1, with D possibly matching TRBD1 (5 bases). Germline V gene data show CDR1 as MNHEY and CDR2 as SMNVEV (reference sequence). The V and J ends lost 2 bases and 6 bases respectively, with 7 bases between them. The CDR3 is made up of 12 amino acids. For the CDR3, the DNA is TGTGCCAGCAGTTTAACAGGCCCTGAAGCTTTCTTT. It translates to CASSLTGPEAFF.

This clonotype has just a few counts. This chain uses TRBV6-5 with TRBJ1-5; 8 bases fit TRBD1. Germline lookup yields CDR1 MNHEY and CDR2 SVGAGI. This CDR3 comprises 16 residues. The V and J ends lost 6 bases and 0 bases, in that order; junction bases with no gene match: 7. Here the CDR3 DNA reads TGTGCCAGCAGAACTACAGGGGGGGTTAGCAATCAGCCCCAGCATTTT. Translating gives CASRTTGGVSNQPQHF.

CDR3 amino acids: CASFSGPNTGELFF. For the CDR3, the DNA is TGTGCCAGTTTTAGCGGTCCTAACACCGGGGAGCTGTTTTTT. V gene TRBV6-5 combines with J gene TRBJ2-2; possible D gene TRBD2, 6 bases. V was shortened by 9 bases and J by 2 bases, with 13 bases between the two germline ends. Germline CDR1 and CDR2: MNHEY and SVGAGI. This CDR3 spans 14 amino acids.

This chain links TRBV11-3 with TRBJ2-1, with 7 bases matching TRBD2. This CDR3 has 14 amino acids. Losses at the gene ends were 5 bases for V and 5 bases for J; bases not matched to a gene: 6. The germline gives CDR1 SGHNT, CDR2 YENEEA. This CDR3 is CASSRTSENNEQFF. CDR3 nucleotide sequence: TGTGCCAGCAGCCGTACTAGCGAAAACAATGAGCAGTTCTTC.